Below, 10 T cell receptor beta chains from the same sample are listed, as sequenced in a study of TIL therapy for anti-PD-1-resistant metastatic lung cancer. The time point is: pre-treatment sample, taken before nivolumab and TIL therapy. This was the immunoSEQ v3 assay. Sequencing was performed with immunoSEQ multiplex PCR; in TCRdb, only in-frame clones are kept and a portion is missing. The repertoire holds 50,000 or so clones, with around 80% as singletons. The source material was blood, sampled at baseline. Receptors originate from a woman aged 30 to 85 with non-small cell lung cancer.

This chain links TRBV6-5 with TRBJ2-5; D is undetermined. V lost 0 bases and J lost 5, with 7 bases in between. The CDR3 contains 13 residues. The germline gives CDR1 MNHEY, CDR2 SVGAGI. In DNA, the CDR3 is TGTGCCAGCAGTTACTCGGCCGGCGAGACCCAGTACTTC. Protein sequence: CASSYSAGETQYF.

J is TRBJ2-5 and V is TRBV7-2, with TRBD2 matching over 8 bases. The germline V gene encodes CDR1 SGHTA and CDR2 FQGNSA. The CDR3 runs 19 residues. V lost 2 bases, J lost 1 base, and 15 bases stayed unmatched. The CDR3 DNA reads TGTGCCAGCAGCTTAAGACCCCCCTCCCCAACTAGCGGCCAAGAGACCCAGTACTTC. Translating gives CASSLRPPSPTSGQETQYF.

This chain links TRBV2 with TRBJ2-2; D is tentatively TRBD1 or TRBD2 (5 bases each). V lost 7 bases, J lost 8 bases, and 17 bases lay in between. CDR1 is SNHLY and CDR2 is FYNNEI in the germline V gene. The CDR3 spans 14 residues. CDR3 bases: TGTGCCAGCACCGCAGGGAGTACGGCGGGGGAGCTGTTTTTT. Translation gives CASTAGSTAGELFF.

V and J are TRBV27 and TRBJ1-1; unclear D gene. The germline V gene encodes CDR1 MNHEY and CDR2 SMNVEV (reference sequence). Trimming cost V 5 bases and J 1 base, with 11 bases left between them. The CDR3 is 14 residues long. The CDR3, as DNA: TGTGCCAGCAGTAATGGGTTCGGGAACACTGAAGCTTTCTTT. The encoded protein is CASSNGFGNTEAFF.

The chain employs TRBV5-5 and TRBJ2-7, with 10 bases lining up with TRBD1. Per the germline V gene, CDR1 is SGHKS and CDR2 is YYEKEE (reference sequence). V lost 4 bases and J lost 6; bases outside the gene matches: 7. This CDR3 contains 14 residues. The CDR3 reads CASSGTGEYSEQYF. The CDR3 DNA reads TGTGCCAGCAGCGGGACAGGGGAGTATTCCGAGCAGTACTTC.

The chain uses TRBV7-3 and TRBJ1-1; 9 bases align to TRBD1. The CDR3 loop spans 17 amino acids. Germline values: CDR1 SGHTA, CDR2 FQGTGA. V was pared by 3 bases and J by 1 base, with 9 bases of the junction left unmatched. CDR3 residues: CASSLWATGGANTEAFF. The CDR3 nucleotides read TGTGCCAGCAGCTTGTGGGCCACAGGGGGCGCGAACACTGAAGCTTTCTTT.

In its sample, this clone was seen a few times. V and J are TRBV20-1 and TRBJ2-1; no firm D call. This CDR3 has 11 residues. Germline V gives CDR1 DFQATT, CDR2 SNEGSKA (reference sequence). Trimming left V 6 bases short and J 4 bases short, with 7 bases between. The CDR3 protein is CSATAYNEQFF. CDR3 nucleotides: TGCAGTGCGACGGCGTACAATGAGCAGTTCTTC.

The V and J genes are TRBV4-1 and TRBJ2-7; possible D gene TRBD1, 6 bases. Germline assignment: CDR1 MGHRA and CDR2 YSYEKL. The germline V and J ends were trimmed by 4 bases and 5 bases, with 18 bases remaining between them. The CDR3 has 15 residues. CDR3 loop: CASSPGLTGIDEQYF. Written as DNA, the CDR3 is TGCGCCAGCAGCCCAGGACTCACAGGGATAGACGAGCAGTACTTC.

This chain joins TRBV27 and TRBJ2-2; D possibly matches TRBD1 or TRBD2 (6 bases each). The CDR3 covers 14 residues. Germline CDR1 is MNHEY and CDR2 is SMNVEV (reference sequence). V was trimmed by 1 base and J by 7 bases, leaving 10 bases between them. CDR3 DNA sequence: TGTGCCAGCAGTTTATGGGGGGCCGGCGGGGAGCTGTTTTTT. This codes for CASSLWGAGGELFF.

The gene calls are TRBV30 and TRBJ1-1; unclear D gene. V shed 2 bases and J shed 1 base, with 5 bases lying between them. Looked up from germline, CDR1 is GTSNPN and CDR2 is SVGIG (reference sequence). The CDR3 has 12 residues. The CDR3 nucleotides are TGTGCCTGGAGTAGACAGAACACTGAAGCTTTCTTT. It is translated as CAWSRQNTEAFF.